These 29 T cell receptor beta chains came from one sample sequenced in a study of T cells in Graves' hyperthyroidism and ophthalmopathy. Regions amplified from RNA transcripts were the TCR beta CDR3 regions. Researchers ran a first-round RT-PCR on the TCR CDR3 using the HTBI primer set. TCRdb redid the calling of the multiplex PCR reads with MiXCR, one entry per CDR3 protein. Here the sample spans roughly 500,000 distinct CDR3 sequences, around a quarter being singletons. The sequenced sample consisted of blood. The source is a woman in her thirties with Graves' ophthalmopathy.

The J gene is TRBJ2-7, the V gene TRBV4-2; TRBD2 is a possible D gene (6 bases). From germline, CDR1 is LGHNA and CDR2 YNFKEQ. The CDR3 contains 13 residues. V lost 5 bases and J lost 5, with 13 bases in between. This chain's CDR3 is CASSARDSNEQYF. Here the CDR3 DNA reads TGTGCCAGCAGCGCCCGGGACTCTAACGAGCAGTACTTC.

This clonotype appeared many times. The chain recombines TRBV12-3 or TRBV12-4 with TRBJ1-1; D not resolved. The V gene lost 6 bases and the J gene lost 4 bases, with 9 bases spanning the gap. The CDR3 is 12 amino acids. CDR3 residues: CASRDERTEAFF. In DNA, the CDR3 is TGTGCCAGCAGAGATGAGCGCACTGAAGCTTTCTTT.

The gene calls are TRBV9 and TRBJ1-1; possibly TRBD1 for D (5 bases). From germline, CDR1 is SGDLS and CDR2 YYNGEE. Trimming cost V 0 bases and J 11 bases, with 11 bases left between them. The CDR3 spans 12 residues. The CDR3: CASSVGNRSAFF. DNA of the CDR3: TGTGCCAGCAGCGTAGGTAACAGGTCTGCTTTCTTT. Full variable domain (rest looked up from reference TRBV9 and TRBJ1-1): DSGVTQTPKHLITATGQRVTLRCSPRSGDLSVYWYQQSLDQGLQFLIQYYNGEERAKGNILERFSAQQFPDLHSELNLSSLELGDSALYFCASSVGNRSAFFGQGTRLTVV.

At least ten counts were recorded for this clonotype. The chain has TRBV7-9 and TRBJ1-1, with D perhaps TRBD1 (5 bases). Germline assignment: CDR1 SEHNR and CDR2 FQNEAQ (reference sequence). The CDR3 loop spans 14 amino acids. Trimming left V 3 bases short and J 4 bases short, with 12 bases between. The CDR3 here is CASSLFWRGTEAFF. CDR3 nucleotide sequence: TGTGCCAGCAGCTTGTTCTGGAGGGGCACTGAAGCTTTCTTT.

The J gene is TRBJ2-5, the V gene TRBV10-1; D might be TRBD1 or TRBD2, each matching 5 bases. Germline values: CDR1 WNHNN, CDR2 SYGVQD (reference sequence). The V and J ends lost 4 bases and 7 bases respectively, with 22 bases between them. The CDR3 is 16 residues long. CDR3 sequence reads: CASSAGPPRGLGTQYF. The CDR3 DNA reads as TGCGCCAGCAGTGCGGGGCCACCAAGAGGACTGGGGACCCAGTACTTC.

The sample holds a few counts of this clonotype. The chain combines TRBV3-1 with TRBJ1-2; D is ambiguous. The CDR3 spans 16 residues. V dropped 0 bases and J dropped 4 bases, with 15 bases sitting between them. CDR1 and CDR2 (germline): LGHDT, YNNKEL (reference sequence). The CDR3 DNA is TGTGCCAGCAGCCAAGAATCGGGAGAGGTCGTCTATGGCTACACCTTC. Its translation is CASSQESGEVVYGYTF. The variable domain in full, completed from reference TRBV3-1 and TRBJ1-2, reads DTAVSQTPKYLVTQMGNDKSIKCEQNLGHDTMYWYKQDSKKFLKIMFSYNNKELIINETVPNRFSPKSPDKAHLNLHINSLELGDSAVYFCASSQESGEVVYGYTFGSGTRLTVV.

This clonotype has ten or more counts. The chain has TRBV11-2 and TRBJ1-5, with D hard to call. The V end was cut by 0 bases, the J end by 6 bases, with 6 bases between. Germline CDR1 reads SGHAT; CDR2 reads FQNNGV. The CDR3 length is 13 residues. The DNA of the CDR3 is TGTGCCAGCAGCTTAGACCGGGGTCAGCCCCAGCATTTT. Protein product: CASSLDRGQPQHF.

This clonotype was counted ten times or more. The DNA of the CDR3 is TGTGCCAGCAGCCACTCCGGGAGCCAAGAGACCCAGTACTTC. Residues: CASSHSGSQETQYF. V and J are TRBV3-1 and TRBJ2-5; D is possibly TRBD2 (6 bases). In germline, CDR1 is LGHDT, CDR2 YNNKEL (reference sequence). V lost 3 bases, J lost 1 base, and 9 bases lay in between. The CDR3 covers 14 residues.

This chain connects TRBV7-2 to TRBJ1-1; D gene unclear. This CDR3 is built from 14 residues. V lost 5 bases and J lost 0, with 10 bases in between. Germline assignment: CDR1 SGHTA and CDR2 FQGNSA. This chain's CDR3 is CASSVQTLNTEAFF. In DNA form, the CDR3 reads TGTGCCAGCAGCGTACAGACTTTGAACACTGAAGCTTTCTTT.

This clonotype was seen repeatedly, ten times or more. The rearrangement links TRBV6-1 to TRBJ1-1; tentatively, D is TRBD1 (6 bases). Trimming stripped 5 bases from V and 0 bases from J, with 10 bases between. This CDR3 contains 14 residues. Germline assignment: CDR1 MNHNS and CDR2 SASEGT. This CDR3 is CASSPGDLNTEAFF. The CDR3 DNA reads TGTGCCAGCAGTCCAGGGGATCTGAACACTGAAGCTTTCTTT.

The table lists this clonotype with a few counts. Relative to the germline gene, one junction end is altered; a read error may explain this. The chain is built from TRBV6-5 and TRBJ1-1, with no clear D. The CDR3 is made up of 14 amino acids. In germline, CDR1 is MNHEY, CDR2 SVGAGI. The CDR3 sequence is CASSSRDGNAEAFF. The CDR3 DNA sequence: TGTGCCAGCAGTTCCCGAGACGGGAACGCTGAAGCTTTCTTT.

There are many counts of this clonotype. The chain carries TRBV29-1 and TRBJ1-1; D gene unclear. Germline lookup yields CDR1 SQVTM and CDR2 ANQGSEA. The V gene lost 7 bases and the J gene lost 5 bases, with 8 bases spanning the gap. The length of the CDR3 is 10 residues. CDR3 residues: CSAVRTEAFF. The CDR3 DNA sequence: TGCAGCGCAGTTAGGACTGAAGCTTTCTTT. Combining the CDR3 with reference TRBV29-1 and TRBJ1-1 gives the whole variable domain SAVISQKPSRDICQRGTSLTIQCQVDSQVTMMFWYRQQPGQSLTLIATANQGSEATYESGFVIDKFPISRPNLTFSTLTVSNMSPEDSSIYLCSAVRTEAFFGQGTRLTVV.

This clonotype was counted at least ten times. In nucleotides, the CDR3 is TGCAGCGTTGAAGTTAAAGGGGGCCCCTACGAGCAGTACTTC. This translates into CSVEVKGGPYEQYF. This sequence joins TRBV29-1 and TRBJ2-7, with 7 bases that match TRBD1. The CDR3 runs 14 residues. Germline CDR1 reads SQVTM; CDR2 reads ANQGSEA. V was pared by 1 base and J by 2 bases, with 5 bases of the junction left unmatched.

Notes on this clonotype: This may be a read error, as it is one base from a much larger clone. The chain has TRBV28 and TRBJ1-6; the D is unclear. V was clipped by 8 bases and J by 10 bases, with 9 bases between them. Germline V gene sequence: CDR1 MDHEN, CDR2 SYDVKM. CDR3 length: 11 amino acids. This chain's CDR3 is CASCTRSPLHF. The CDR3 DNA follows: TGTGCCAGCTGTACCAGATCACCCCTCCACTTT.

V is TRBV6-2 or TRBV6-3 and J is TRBJ1-2, with D possibly matching TRBD1 (6 bases). From germline, CDR1 is MNHEY and CDR2 SVGEGT. This CDR3 has 15 amino acids. Trimming stripped 4 bases from V and 6 bases from J, with 18 bases between. The CDR3 DNA reads TGTGCCAGCAGTTGGGGGGCGGACCCTGCTGATGGCTACACCTTC. The encoded protein is CASSWGADPADGYTF.

V usage is TRBV2 and J usage is TRBJ1-6, with TRBD1 matching 8 bases. The CDR3 length is 13 residues. Germline trimming cut 6 bases from V and 10 bases from J; bases unmatched to any gene: 5. Germline V lookup: CDR1 SNHLY, CDR2 FYNNEI. DNA for the CDR3: TGTGCCAGCAGGCAGGGGGCATTGTCACCCCTCCACTTT. Translating gives CASRQGALSPLHF.

The rearrangement links TRBV20-1 to TRBJ1-1, with 8 bases lining up with TRBD1. The CDR3 has 14 amino acids. CDR1 is DFQATT and CDR2 is SNEGSKA in the germline V gene (reference sequence). V was pared by 3 bases and J by 4 bases, with 7 bases of the junction left unmatched. CDR3 sequence: CSASRQGSGTEAFF. In DNA form, the CDR3 reads TGCAGTGCTAGTCGACAGGGGAGTGGCACTGAAGCTTTCTTT.

This clonotype was seen repeatedly, ten times or more. The chain couples TRBV6-5 to TRBJ2-2; D is perhaps TRBD1 or TRBD2 (5 bases each). The germline V and J ends were trimmed by 0 bases and 4 bases, with 12 bases remaining between them. The germline gives CDR1 MNHEY, CDR2 SVGAGI. This CDR3 is 16 amino acids long. CDR3: CASSYSTGATTGELFF. CDR3 sequence (DNA): TGTGCCAGCAGTTACTCGACCGGGGCGACCACCGGGGAGCTGTTTTTT.

The chain combines TRBV12-3 or TRBV12-4 with TRBJ1-2; D gene ambiguous. The length of the CDR3 is 14 residues. V lost 3 bases and J lost 5, with 13 bases in between. The CDR3 region is CASSFNRKFYGYTF. CDR3 DNA sequence: TGTGCCAGCAGTTTTAACAGAAAATTTTATGGCTACACCTTC.

There are many counts of this clonotype. The chain recombines TRBV19 with TRBJ1-5, with TRBD1 identical over 7 bases. CDR1 and CDR2 (germline): LNHDA, SQIVND (reference sequence). J was trimmed by 5 bases and V by 6 bases; bases with no gene match: 7. This CDR3 comprises 14 residues. The CDR3 loop reads CASRSGTEHQPQHF. The DNA of the CDR3 is TGTGCCAGTAGATCCGGGACAGAGCATCAGCCCCAGCATTTT.

This clonotype has ten or more counts. This rearrangement joins TRBV24-1 to TRBJ2-7; TRBD1 or TRBD2 may be the D gene (5 bases each). V was trimmed by 6 bases and J by 0 bases, leaving 8 bases between them. From germline, CDR1 is KGHDR and CDR2 SFDVKD. The CDR3 runs 13 residues. Written as DNA, the CDR3 is TGTGCCACCAGTTCAGGGAGCTCCTACGAGCAGTACTTC. As protein: CATSSGSSYEQYF.

Many counts were recorded for this clonotype. The chain is built from TRBV28 and TRBJ1-5; D remains unclear. This CDR3 is 13 amino acids long. The germline V gene has CDR1 MDHEN and CDR2 SYDVKM. V was cut by 6 bases and J by 0 bases, with 6 bases left in between. Here the CDR3 reads CASSRNSNQPQHF. For the CDR3, the DNA is TGTGCCAGCAGCAGGAATAGCAATCAGCCCCAGCATTTT.

This clonotype was recorded at least ten times. The V gene is TRBV20-1, the J gene TRBJ2-7, with D perhaps matching TRBD1 or TRBD2 (5 bases each). V was pared by 3 bases and J by 1 base, with 16 bases between. Germline CDR1 is DFQATT and CDR2 is SNEGSKA (reference sequence). The CDR3 runs to 15 residues. The CDR3 DNA is TGCAGTGCTAGGGACTCCGGGACGGATTCCTACGAGCAGTACTTC. It specifies CSARDSGTDSYEQYF.

Many counts were recorded for this clonotype. The chain is built from TRBV7-2 and TRBJ1-1; 9 bases line up with TRBD1. The CDR3 spans 13 residues. V lost 1 base and J lost 7; bases outside the gene matches: 1. CDR1 SGHTA and CDR2 FQGNSA come from the germline V gene. This chain's CDR3 is CASSLDRGHEAFF. The CDR3 DNA sequence: TGTGCCAGCAGCTTAGACAGGGGGCATGAAGCTTTCTTT.

In this sample, this clonotype turned up many times. The chain combines TRBV19 with TRBJ1-6; unclear D gene. Deletions cut 7 bases from V and 5 bases from J, with 15 bases between. The germline CDR1 and CDR2 sequences are LNHDA and SQIVND (reference sequence). This CDR3 is 15 amino acids long. The CDR3 DNA sequence: TGTGCCAGTACCCCCGCGGACCTCGATAATTCACCCCTCCACTTT. This codes for CASTPADLDNSPLHF.

This chain joins TRBV19 and TRBJ1-1, with a weak D call TRBD1 (5 bases). The CDR3 has 11 amino acids. In germline, CDR1 is LNHDA, CDR2 SQIVND (reference sequence). Trimming took off 10 bases at V and 8 bases at J, with 14 bases between the two ends. Here the CDR3 reads CATPGGREAFF. The CDR3 DNA reads as TGTGCCACACCGGGGGGACGGGAAGCTTTCTTT.

This clonotype was picked up a small number of times. J is TRBJ1-5 and V is TRBV12-3 or TRBV12-4; D possibly corresponds to TRBD1 (5 bases). This CDR3 has 14 amino acids. V dropped 6 bases and J dropped 10 bases, with 19 bases sitting between them. CDR3 nucleotide sequence: TGTGCCAGCAGCAGTACAAGGGGTCAGGCCCCCCAGCATTTT. Protein sequence: CASSSTRGQAPQHF.

This clonotype has more than one count but fewer than ten. The genes are TRBV20-1 and TRBJ2-7; 7 nucleotides agree with TRBD1. The J segment lost 3 bases and the V segment lost 0 bases, leaving 8 bases of the junction unmatched. CDR1 and CDR2 (germline): DFQATT, SNEGSKA (reference sequence). The CDR3 sequence is 15 residues long. The CDR3, as DNA: TGCAGTGCTAGAGACATAATGGGACAGAACTACGAGCAGTACTTC. Its translation: CSARDIMGQNYEQYF.

The chain joins TRBV12-3 or TRBV12-4 to TRBJ1-1; D unclear. The CDR3 consists of 13 residues. The V gene lost 6 bases and the J gene lost 6 bases, with 14 bases spanning the gap. CDR3 bases: TGTGCCAGCAGACCTGCGTCGGGGTCTGAAGCTTTCTTT. Amino acid sequence: CASRPASGSEAFF.